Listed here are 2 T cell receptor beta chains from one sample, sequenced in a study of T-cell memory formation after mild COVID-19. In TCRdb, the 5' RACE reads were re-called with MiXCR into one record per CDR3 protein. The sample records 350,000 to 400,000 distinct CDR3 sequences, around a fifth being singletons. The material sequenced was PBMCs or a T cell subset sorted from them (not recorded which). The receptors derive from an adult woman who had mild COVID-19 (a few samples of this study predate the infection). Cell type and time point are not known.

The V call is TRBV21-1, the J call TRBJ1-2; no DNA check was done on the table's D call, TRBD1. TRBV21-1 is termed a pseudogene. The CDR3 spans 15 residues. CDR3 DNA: TGTGCCAGCAGCAGAGACCCAGGGGGCGGCTATGGCTACACCTTC. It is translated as CASSRDPGGGYGYTF.

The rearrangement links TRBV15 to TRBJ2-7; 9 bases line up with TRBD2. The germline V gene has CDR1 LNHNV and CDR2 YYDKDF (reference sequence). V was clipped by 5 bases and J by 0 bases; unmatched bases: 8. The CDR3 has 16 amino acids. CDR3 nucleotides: TGTGCCACCAGCTCACGAGCGGGAGGCCCCTCCTACGAGCAGTACTTC. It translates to CATSSRAGGPSYEQYF.